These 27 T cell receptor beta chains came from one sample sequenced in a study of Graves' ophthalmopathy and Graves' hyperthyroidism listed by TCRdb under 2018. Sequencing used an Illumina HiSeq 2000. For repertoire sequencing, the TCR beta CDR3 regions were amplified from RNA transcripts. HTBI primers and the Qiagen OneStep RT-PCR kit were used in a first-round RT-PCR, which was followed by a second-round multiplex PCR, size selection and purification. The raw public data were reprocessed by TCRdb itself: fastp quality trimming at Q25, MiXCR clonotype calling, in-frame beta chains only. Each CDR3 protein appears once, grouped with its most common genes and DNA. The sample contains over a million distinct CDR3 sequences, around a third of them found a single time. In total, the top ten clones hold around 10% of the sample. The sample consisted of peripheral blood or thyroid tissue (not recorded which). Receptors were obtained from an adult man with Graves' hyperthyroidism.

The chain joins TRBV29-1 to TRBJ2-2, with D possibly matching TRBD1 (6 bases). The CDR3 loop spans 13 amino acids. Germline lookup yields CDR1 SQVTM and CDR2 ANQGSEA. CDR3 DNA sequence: TGCACGTACAGGGCAGGGGTGAAGGGGGAGCTGTTTTTT. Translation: CTYRAGVKGELFF.

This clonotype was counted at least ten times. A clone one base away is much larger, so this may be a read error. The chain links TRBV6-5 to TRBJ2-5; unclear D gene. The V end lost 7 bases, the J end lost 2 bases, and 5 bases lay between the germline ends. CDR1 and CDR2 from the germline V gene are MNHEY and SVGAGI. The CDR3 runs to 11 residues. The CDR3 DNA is TGTGCCAGCACCGGTCAAGAGACCCAGTACTTC. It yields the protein CASTGQETQYF.

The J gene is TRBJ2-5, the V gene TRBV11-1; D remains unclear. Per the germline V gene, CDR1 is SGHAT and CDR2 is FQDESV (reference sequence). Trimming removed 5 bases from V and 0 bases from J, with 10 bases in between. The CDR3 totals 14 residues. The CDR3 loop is CASSISPDQETQYF. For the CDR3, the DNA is TGTGCCAGCAGCATCAGCCCAGACCAAGAGACCCAGTACTTC.

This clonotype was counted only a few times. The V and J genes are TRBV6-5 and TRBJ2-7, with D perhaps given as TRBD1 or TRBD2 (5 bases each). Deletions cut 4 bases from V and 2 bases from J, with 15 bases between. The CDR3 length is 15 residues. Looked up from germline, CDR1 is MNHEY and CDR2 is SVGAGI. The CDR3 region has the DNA TGTGCCAGCAGTTCTCCACAGGCGGGCACCTACGAGCAGTACTTC. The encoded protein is CASSSPQAGTYEQYF.

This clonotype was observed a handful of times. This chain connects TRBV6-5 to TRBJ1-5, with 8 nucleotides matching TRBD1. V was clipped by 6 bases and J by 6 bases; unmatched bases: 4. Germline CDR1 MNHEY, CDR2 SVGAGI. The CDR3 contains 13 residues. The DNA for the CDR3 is TGTGCCAGCAGGGGGACAGGCGGTCAGCCCCAGCATTTT. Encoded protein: CASRGTGGQPQHF.

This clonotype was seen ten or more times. The CDR3 DNA is TGCAGTGCCGAACAGGGGCACTCTGGGGCCAACGTCCTGACTTTC. Protein sequence: CSAEQGHSGANVLTF. The chain links TRBV20-1 to TRBJ2-6, with 7 bases that match TRBD1. V was clipped by 6 bases and J by 0 bases; unmatched bases: 5. The CDR3 length is 15 residues. Germline V gives CDR1 DFQATT, CDR2 SNEGSKA (reference sequence).

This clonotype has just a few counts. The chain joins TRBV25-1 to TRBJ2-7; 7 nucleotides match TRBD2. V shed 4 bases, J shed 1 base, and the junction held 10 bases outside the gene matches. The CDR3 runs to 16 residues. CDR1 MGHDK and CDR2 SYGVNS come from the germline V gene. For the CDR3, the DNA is TGTGCCAGCAGTGGGAGTTGGGGGAGGGTATCCTACGAGCAGTACTTC. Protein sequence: CASSGSWGRVSYEQYF.

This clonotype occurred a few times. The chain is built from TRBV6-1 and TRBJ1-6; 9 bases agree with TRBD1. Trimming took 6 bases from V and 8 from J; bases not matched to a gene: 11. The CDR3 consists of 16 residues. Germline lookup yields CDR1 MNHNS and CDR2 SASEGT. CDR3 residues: CASRYNGQGMDSPLHF. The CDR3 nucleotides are TGTGCCAGCAGATACAACGGACAGGGGATGGATTCACCCCTCCACTTT.

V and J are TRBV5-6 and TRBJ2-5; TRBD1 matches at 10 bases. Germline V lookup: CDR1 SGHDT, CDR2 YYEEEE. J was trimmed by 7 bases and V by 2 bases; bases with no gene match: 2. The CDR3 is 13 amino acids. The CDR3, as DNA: TGTGCCAGCAGCTTTGGGACAGGGGCGACCCAGTACTTC. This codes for CASSFGTGATQYF. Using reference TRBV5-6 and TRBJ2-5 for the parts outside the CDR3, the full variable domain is DAGVTQSPTHLIKTRGQQVTLRCSPKSGHDTVSWYQQALGQGPQFIFQYYEEEERQRGNFPDRFSGHQFPNYSSELNVNALLLGDSALYLCASSFGTGATQYFGPGTRLLVL.

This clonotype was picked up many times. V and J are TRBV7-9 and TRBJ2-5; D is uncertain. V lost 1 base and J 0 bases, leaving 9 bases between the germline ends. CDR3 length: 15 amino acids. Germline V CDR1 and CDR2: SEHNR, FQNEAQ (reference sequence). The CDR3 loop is CASSLVATDQETQYF. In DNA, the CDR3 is TGTGCCAGCAGCTTAGTCGCGACGGACCAAGAGACCCAGTACTTC.

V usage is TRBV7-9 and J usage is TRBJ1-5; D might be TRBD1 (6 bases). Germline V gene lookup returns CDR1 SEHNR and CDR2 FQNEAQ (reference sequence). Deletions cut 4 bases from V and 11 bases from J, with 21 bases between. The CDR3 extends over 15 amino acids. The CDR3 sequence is CASSSASGAVETQHF. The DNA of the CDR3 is TGTGCCAGCAGCTCGGCGTCGGGGGCGGTGGAGACCCAGCATTTT.

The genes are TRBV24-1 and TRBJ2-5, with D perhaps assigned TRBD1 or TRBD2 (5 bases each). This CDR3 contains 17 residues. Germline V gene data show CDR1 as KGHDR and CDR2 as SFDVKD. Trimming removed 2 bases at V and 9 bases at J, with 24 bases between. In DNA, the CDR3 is TGTGCCACCAGTGATTCCTCACTGGGTGGGGGTTGTGAATCCCAGTACTTC. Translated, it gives CATSDSSLGGGCESQYF.

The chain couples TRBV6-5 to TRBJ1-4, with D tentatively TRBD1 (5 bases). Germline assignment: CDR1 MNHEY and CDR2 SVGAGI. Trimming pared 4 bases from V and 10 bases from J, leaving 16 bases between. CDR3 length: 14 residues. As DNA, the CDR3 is TGTGCCAGCAGTTCCGGGACCACGTCGGGAAAACTGTTTTTT. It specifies CASSSGTTSGKLFF.

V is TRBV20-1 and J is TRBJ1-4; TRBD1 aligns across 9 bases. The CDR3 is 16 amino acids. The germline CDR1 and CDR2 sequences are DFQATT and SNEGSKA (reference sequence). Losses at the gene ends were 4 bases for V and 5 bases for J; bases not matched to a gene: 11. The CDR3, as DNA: TGCAGTGCTAAACCTCACGGGACAGGGAAAAATGAAAAACTGTTTTTT. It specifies CSAKPHGTGKNEKLFF.

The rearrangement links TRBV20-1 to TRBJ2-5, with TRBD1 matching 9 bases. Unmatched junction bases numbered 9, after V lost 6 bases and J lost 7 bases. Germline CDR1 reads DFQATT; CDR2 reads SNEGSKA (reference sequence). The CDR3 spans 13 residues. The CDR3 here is CSADTGGPVTQYF. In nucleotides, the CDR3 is TGCAGTGCCGACACAGGGGGCCCCGTGACCCAGTACTTC.

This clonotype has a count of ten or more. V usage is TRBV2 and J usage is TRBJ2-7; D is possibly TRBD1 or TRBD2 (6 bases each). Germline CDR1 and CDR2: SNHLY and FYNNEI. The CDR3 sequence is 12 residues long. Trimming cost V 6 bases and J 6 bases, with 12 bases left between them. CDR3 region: CASRKPGAEQYF. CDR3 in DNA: TGTGCCAGCAGAAAACCGGGGGCCGAGCAGTACTTC. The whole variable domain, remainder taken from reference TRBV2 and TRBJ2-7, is EPEVTQTPSHQVTQMGQEVILRCVPISNHLYFYWYRQILGQKVEFLVSFYNNEISEKSEIFDDQFSVERPDGSNFTLKIRSTKLEDSAMYFCASRKPGAEQYFGPGTRLTVT.

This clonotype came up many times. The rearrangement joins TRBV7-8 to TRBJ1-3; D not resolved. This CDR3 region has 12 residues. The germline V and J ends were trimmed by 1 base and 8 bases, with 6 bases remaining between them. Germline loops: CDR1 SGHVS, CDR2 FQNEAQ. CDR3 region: CASSLGRYTIYF. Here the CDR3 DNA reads TGTGCCAGCAGCTTAGGTCGATACACCATATATTTT.

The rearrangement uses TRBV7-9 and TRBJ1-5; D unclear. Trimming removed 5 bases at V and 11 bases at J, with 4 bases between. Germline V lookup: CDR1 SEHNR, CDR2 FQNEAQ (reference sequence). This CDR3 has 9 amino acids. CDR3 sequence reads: CASSVTQHF. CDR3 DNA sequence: TGTGCCAGCAGCGTCACCCAGCATTTT.

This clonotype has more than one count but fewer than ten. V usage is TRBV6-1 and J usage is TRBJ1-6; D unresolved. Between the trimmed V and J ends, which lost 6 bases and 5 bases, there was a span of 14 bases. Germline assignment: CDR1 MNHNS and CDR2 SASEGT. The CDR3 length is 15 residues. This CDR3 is CASSRINTDNSPLHF. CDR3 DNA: TGTGCCAGCAGCCGGATAAACACGGATAATTCACCCCTCCACTTT.

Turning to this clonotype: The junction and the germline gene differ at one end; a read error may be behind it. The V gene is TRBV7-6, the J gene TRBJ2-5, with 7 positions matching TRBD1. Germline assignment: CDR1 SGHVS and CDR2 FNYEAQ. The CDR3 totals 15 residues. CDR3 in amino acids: CASTDTGTAQEAQYF. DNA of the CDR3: TGTGCCAGCACCGACACCGGGACAGCCCAAGAGGCCCAGTACTTC.

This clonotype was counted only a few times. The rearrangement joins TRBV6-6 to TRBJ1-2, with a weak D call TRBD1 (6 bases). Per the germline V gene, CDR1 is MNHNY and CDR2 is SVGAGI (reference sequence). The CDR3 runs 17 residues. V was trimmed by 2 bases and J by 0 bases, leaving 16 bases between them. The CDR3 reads CASSYIMGQGANYGYTF. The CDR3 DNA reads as TGTGCCAGCAGTTACATTATGGGACAAGGGGCTAACTATGGCTACACCTTC.

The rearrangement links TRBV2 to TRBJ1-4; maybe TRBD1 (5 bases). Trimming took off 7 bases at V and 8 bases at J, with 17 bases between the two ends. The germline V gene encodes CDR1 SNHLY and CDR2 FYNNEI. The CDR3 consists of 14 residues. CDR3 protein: CASNWAGLGEKLFF. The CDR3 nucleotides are TGTGCCAGCAATTGGGCAGGGCTTGGGGAAAAACTGTTTTTT.

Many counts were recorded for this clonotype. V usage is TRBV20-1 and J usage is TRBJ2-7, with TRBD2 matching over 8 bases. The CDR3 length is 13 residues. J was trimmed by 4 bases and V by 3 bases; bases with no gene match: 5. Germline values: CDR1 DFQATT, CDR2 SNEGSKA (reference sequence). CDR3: CSASDGREYEQYF. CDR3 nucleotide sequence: TGCAGTGCTAGTGACGGGAGGGAGTACGAGCAGTACTTC.

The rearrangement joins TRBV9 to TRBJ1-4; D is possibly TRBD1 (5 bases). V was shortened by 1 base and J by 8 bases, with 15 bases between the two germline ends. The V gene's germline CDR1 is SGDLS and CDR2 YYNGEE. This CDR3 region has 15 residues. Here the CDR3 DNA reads TGTGCCAGCAGCGTATCGGGGCGGAGAGTGGAAAAACTGTTTTTT. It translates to CASSVSGRRVEKLFF. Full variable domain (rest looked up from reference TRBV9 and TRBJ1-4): DSGVTQTPKHLITATGQRVTLRCSPRSGDLSVYWYQQSLDQGLQFLIQYYNGEERAKGNILERFSAQQFPDLHSELNLSSLELGDSALYFCASSVSGRRVEKLFFGSGTQLSVL.

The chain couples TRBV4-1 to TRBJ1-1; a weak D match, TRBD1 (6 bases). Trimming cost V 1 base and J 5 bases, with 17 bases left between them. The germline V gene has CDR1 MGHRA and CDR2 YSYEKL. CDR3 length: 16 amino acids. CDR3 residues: CASSQVQRTARTEAFF. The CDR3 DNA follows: TGCGCCAGCAGCCAAGTTCAACGGACAGCGCGGACTGAAGCTTTCTTT.

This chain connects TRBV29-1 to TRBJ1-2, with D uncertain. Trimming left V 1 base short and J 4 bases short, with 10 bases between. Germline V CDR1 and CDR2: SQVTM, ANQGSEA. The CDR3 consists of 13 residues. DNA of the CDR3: TGCAGCGTTGAAGGCGGGGTTGGCTATGGCTACACCTTC. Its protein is CSVEGGVGYGYTF.

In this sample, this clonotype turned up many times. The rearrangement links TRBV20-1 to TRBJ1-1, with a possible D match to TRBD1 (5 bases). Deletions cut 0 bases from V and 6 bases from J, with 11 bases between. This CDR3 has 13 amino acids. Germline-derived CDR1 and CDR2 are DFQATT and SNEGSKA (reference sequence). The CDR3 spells CSARDGGDAEAFF. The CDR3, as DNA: TGCAGTGCTAGAGATGGAGGGGACGCTGAAGCTTTCTTT.